The following is a TCR beta chain sequence with its context. Its antigen is currently unknown. The PCR had 60 Vbeta and 13 Jbeta primers. The method was immunoSEQ multiplex PCR; TCRdb's version includes in-frame clones alone and lacks a portion of them. In the table there are some 140,000 clones, 73% of which are singletons. These data come from a study of cytomegalovirus exposure and HLA in healthy donors. The CDR3 spans 18 residues. Germline trimming cut 0 bases from V and 6 bases from J; bases unmatched to any gene: 13. Germline V gene sequence: CDR1 LNHNV, CDR2 YYDKDF (reference sequence). Study-wide results and caveats: In an earlier analysis, productive rearrangement rates for most beta V segments clustered near 87% or 30%. A later analysis linked a missense variant in DCLRE1C to the trimming of TCR beta V and J genes. A later analysis found that most CMV-associated TCR beta chains appeared HLA-restricted.

This sequence joins TRBV15 and TRBJ1-2, with 10 positions matching TRBD1. This TCR was sampled from a woman in her forties in good health and CMV-seronegative. Material for sequencing was PBMCs. The CDR3 sequence is CATSRDRVPGQGDNGYTF. In DNA, the CDR3 is TGTGCCACCAGCAGAGATCGGGTCCCAGGACAGGGGGACAATGGCTACACCTTC.